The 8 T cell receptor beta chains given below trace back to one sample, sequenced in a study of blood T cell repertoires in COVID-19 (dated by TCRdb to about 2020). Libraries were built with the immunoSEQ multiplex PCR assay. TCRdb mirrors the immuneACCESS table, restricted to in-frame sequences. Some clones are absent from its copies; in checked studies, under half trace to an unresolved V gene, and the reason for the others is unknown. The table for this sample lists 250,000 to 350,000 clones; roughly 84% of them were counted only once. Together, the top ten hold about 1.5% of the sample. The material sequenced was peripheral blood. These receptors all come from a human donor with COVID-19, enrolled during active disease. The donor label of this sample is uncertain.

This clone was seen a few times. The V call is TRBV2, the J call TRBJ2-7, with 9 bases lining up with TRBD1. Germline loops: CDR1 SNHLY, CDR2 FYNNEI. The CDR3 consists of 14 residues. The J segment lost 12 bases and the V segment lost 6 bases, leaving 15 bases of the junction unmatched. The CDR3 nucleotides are TGTGCCAGCAGGTCCGGGACAGGGAACTCCCGGAGGTACTTC. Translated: CASRSGTGNSRRYF.

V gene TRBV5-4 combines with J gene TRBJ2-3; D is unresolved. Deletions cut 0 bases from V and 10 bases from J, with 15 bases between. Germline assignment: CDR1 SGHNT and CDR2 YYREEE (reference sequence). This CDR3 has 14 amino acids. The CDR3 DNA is TGTGCCAGCAGCTTGGATCGCAGTTCCTTGGCGCAGTATTTT. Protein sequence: CASSLDRSSLAQYF.

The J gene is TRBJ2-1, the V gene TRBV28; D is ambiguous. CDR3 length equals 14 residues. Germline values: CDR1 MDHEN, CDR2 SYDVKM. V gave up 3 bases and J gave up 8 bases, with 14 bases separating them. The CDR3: CASSFLRPSHEQFF. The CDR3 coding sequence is TGTGCCAGCAGTTTTTTGAGGCCTAGTCATGAGCAGTTCTTC. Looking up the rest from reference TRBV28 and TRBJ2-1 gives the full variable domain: DVKVTQSSRYLVKRTGEKVFLECVQDMDHENMFWYRQDPGLGLRLIYFSYDVKMKEKGDIPEGYSVSREKKERFSLILESASTNQTSMYLCASSFLRPSHEQFFGPGTRLTVL.

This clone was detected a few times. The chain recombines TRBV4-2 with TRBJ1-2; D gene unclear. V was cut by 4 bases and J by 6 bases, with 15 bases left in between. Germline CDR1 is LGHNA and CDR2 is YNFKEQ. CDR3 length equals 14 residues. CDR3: CASSPVERGDGYTF. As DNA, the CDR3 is TGTGCCAGCAGCCCCGTCGAACGGGGAGATGGCTACACCTTC.

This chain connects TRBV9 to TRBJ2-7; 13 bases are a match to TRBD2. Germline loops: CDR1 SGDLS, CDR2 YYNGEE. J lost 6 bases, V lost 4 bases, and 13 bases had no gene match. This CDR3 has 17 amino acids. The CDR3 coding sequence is TGTGCCAGCAGCCCGGGACTAGCGGGACTAGTACGTCGCGAGCAGTACTTC. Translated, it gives CASSPGLAGLVRREQYF.

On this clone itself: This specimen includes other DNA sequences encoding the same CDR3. In nucleotides, the CDR3 is TGTGCCAGTAGTGAGCGGGAAGAGACCCAGTACTTC. It translates to CASSEREETQYF. This sequence joins TRBV19 and TRBJ2-5; D may be TRBD2 (6 bases). Trimming took off 5 bases at V and 3 bases at J, with 7 bases between the two ends. This CDR3 has 12 amino acids. Germline-derived CDR1 and CDR2 are LNHDA and SQIVND (reference sequence).

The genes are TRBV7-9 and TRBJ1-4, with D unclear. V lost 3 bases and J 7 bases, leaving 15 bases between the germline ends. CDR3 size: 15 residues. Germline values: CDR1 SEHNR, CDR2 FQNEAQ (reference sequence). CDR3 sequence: CASSFLGERAEKLFF. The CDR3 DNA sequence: TGTGCCAGCAGCTTCCTTGGGGAGAGGGCTGAAAAACTGTTTTTT.

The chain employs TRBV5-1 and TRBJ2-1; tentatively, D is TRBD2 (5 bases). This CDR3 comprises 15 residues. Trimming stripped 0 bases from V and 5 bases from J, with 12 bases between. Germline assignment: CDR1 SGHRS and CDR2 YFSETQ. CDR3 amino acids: CASSLDNGLDNEQFF. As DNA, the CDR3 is TGCGCCAGCAGCTTGGACAATGGACTCGACAATGAGCAGTTCTTC.